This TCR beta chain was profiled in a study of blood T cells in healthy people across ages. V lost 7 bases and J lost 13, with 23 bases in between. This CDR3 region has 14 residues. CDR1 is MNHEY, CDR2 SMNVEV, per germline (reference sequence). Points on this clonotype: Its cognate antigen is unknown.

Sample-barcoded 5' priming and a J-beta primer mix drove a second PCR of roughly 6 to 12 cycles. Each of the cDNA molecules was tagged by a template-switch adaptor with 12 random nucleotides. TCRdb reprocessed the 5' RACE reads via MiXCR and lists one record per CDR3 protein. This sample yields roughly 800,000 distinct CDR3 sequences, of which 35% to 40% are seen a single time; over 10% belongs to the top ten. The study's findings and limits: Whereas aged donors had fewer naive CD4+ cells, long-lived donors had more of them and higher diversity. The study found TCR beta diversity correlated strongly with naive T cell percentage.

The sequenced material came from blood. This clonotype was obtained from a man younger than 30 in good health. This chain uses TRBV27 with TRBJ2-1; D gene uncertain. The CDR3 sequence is CASTPSHGQETQFF. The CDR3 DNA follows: TGTGCCAGCACTCCAAGCCATGGGCAAGAGACCCAGTTCTTC.